This T cell receptor (beta chain) was documented in a study of post-analysis software for immune sequencing data. About the research overall: Disease courses included relapsing-remitting, secondary progressive and progressive-relapsing multiple sclerosis.

Unique molecular identifiers tagged the TCR beta cDNA libraries. A few hundred thousand cDNA molecules were obtained from around 0.96 to 9.9 million T cells. TCRdb re-analysed the PCR reads in MiXCR, keeping a single row per CDR3 protein. This sample has more than 500,000 distinct CDR3 sequences, with approximately 31% found just once. As for this clonotype: Its target is unknown.

V was shortened by 2 bases and J by 4 bases, with 17 bases between the two germline ends. The CDR3 length is 15 residues. Germline lookup yields CDR1 DFQATT and CDR2 SNEGSKA (reference sequence). Overall study findings and caveats: The normalized Chao1 diversity of multiple sclerosis patients was significantly lower than that of controls. In patients, TRBV5-6, TRBV5-1 and TRBV20-1 belonged to about five TRBV segments found more frequently than in controls. Pronounced co-clustering by F measure was evident among identically batched samples.

Specimen: blood. V is TRBV20-1 and J is TRBJ1-2; D may be TRBD1 (6 bases). This clonotype was sampled from a girl aged 2-17 years with multiple sclerosis. Here the CDR3 reads CSARMVGGEGYGYTF. In DNA form, the CDR3 reads TGCAGTGCTAGAATGGTGGGGGGCGAGGGCTATGGCTACACCTTC.